Each of the 19 T cell receptor beta chains below was sequenced from the same sample in a study of Tregs in tolerant kidney transplant recipients. Here immunoSEQ multiplex PCR was the method, and the copy in TCRdb shows in-frame clones only, minus some. This sample's clone table lists roughly 48,000 clones. This specimen was CD4+ T cells from blood, taken before the transplant. The receptors were sampled from a human donor who received a combined kidney and bone marrow transplant.

As concerns this clone: The CDR3 end is not reached by the read, which stops 3 residues before it; the germline J gene fills it in. J is TRBJ2-1 and V is TRBV20-1; perhaps TRBD2 as D (5 bases). Germline CDR1 reads DFQATT; CDR2 reads SNEGSKA (reference sequence). This CDR3 contains 12 residues. Partial CDR3 DNA: TGCAGCCTCGGACTGGTCAACAATGAG. This gives the protein CSLGLVNNE. The CDR3 as a whole reads CSLGLVNNEQFF.

The CDR3 DNA, read in part, is TGTGCCAGCAAAAACAATGAG. It specifies CASKNNE. The whole CDR3 protein reads CASKNNEQFF. The V gene is TRBV19, the J gene TRBJ2-1; D not certain. The CDR3 end is not reached by the read, which stops 3 residues before it; the germline J gene fills it in. The CDR3 loop spans 10 amino acids. V lost 9 bases, J lost 5 bases, and 5 bases lay in between. From germline, CDR1 is LNHDA and CDR2 SQIVND (reference sequence).

Concerning this clone: The observed sequence ends 3 residues before the CDR3 terminus, with the missing tail filled in from the germline J gene. The V and J genes are TRBV18 and TRBJ2-3, with 11 bases fitting TRBD2. Germline V lookup: CDR1 KGHSH, CDR2 LQKENI. CDR3 length equals 18 residues. The V segment lost 4 bases and the J segment 4 bases; nucleotides outside the gene matches: 13. The CDR3 is CASSLNLPGLAASDTQYF. The sequenced CDR3 bases are TGTGCCAGCTCACTCAATCTTCCGGGACTAGCGGCCTCAGATACG.

About this clone: The sequence runs out 3 residues before the end of the CDR3; the remainder is reconstructed from the germline J gene. The chain links TRBV20-1 to TRBJ1-1; no reliable D call. The germline V gene has CDR1 DFQATT and CDR2 SNEGSKA (reference sequence). This CDR3 is built from 15 residues. Deletions cut 2 bases from V and 1 base from J, with 14 bases between. The CDR3 protein is CSARIRSVENTEAFF. The sequenced part of the CDR3 DNA is TGCAGTGCTAGAATACGGAGCGTGGAGAACACTGAA.

For this clone: The read ends 3 residues shy of where the CDR3 ends; the end is completed using the germline J gene. V is TRBV20-1 and J is TRBJ2-7; D is perhaps TRBD1 or TRBD2 (6 bases each). V dropped 6 bases and J dropped 4 bases, with 25 bases sitting between them. The germline V gene has CDR1 DFQATT and CDR2 SNEGSKA (reference sequence). The length of the CDR3 is 16 residues. The CDR3 bases that were read are TGCAGTGCGGGGCCGGAGGGCAGGGGAATCAGTTACGAG. The encoded protein is CSAGPEGRGISYE. The entire CDR3 protein is CSAGPEGRGISYEQYF.

In regard to this clone: From the germline J gene comes the end of the CDR3, since the read stops 3 residues before it. The genes are TRBV2 and TRBJ2-5; D gene ambiguous. CDR1 and CDR2 (germline): SNHLY, FYNNEI. The CDR3 covers 15 residues. V was cut by 1 base and J by 1 base, with 10 bases left in between. CDR3 amino acids: CASSEEGVGQETQYF. CDR3 bases read: TGTGCCAGCAGTGAAGAGGGCGTGGGCCAAGAGACC.

On this clone: The read terminates 3 residues before the CDR3 end, so the remaining end is supplied by the germline J gene. This chain links TRBV19 with TRBJ2-7, with a tentative D call TRBD1 (5 bases). The CDR3 spans 14 residues. Germline V gene sequence: CDR1 LNHDA, CDR2 SQIVND (reference sequence). Trimming shortened V by 4 bases and J by 0 bases, and 10 bases separated the two germline ends. The DNA read from the CDR3 is TGTGCCAGTAGTAGGGGCCGGAGCTCCTACGAG. Protein product: CASSRGRSSYE. The complete CDR3 reads CASSRGRSSYEQYF.

In the case of this clone: The read comes to an end 3 residues before the CDR3 does, leaving the germline J gene to fill in the end. This chain joins TRBV5-1 and TRBJ2-7; TRBD2 agrees at 7 bases. This CDR3 region has 15 residues. Germline CDR1 SGHRS, CDR2 YFSETQ. J lost 2 bases, V lost 3 bases, and 8 bases had no gene match. The CDR3: CASSSRLAGTYEQYF. CDR3 bases read: TGCGCCAGCAGCTCCCGACTAGCTGGTACCTACGAG. The full variable domain, with the rest looked up from reference TRBV5-1 and TRBJ2-7, is KAGVTQTPRYLIKTRGQQVTLSCSPISGHRSVSWYQQTPGQGLQFLFEYFSETQRNKGNFPGRFSGRQFSNSRSEMNVSTLELGDSALYLCASSSRLAGTYEQYFGPGTRLTVT.

As to this clone: The CDR3 goes on 3 residues after the read ends, and that part is filled in from the germline J gene. The V gene is TRBV5-4, the J gene TRBJ1-2; possibly TRBD1 for D (5 bases). CDR3 size: 15 residues. The V gene's germline CDR1 is SGHNT and CDR2 YYREEE (reference sequence). V lost 4 bases and J lost 0, with 13 bases in between. CDR3 DNA (partial): TGTGCCAGCAGCCCGGGACTCTCCTCTAACTATGGC. Its translation: CASSPGLSSNYG. The CDR3 in its entirety is CASSPGLSSNYGYTF.

As to this clone: The CDR3 end is not reached by the read, which stops 3 residues before it; the germline J gene fills it in. The V gene is TRBV6-4, the J gene TRBJ2-1; no clear D gene. CDR3 length: 14 amino acids. Germline V gives CDR1 MRHNA, CDR2 SNTAGT. The V end lost 6 bases, the J end lost 3 bases, and 12 bases lay between the germline ends. CDR3 loop: CASSPDWNYNEQFF. The CDR3 bases that were read are TGTGCCAGCAGCCCCGACTGGAACTACAATGAG.

As regards this clone: The read is 3 residues too short to cover the CDR3 end, so that end is filled in from the germline J gene. The V and J genes are TRBV19 and TRBJ1-5; D is undetermined. In germline, CDR1 is LNHDA, CDR2 SQIVND (reference sequence). V gave up 1 base and J gave up 2 bases, with 12 bases separating them. The CDR3 sequence is 16 residues long. The CDR3 DNA, read in part, is TGTGCCAGTAGTATAGGGGCAGAACGACGCAATCAGCCC. Encoded protein: CASSIGAERRNQP. The whole CDR3 sequence is CASSIGAERRNQPQHF.

On this clone: The read comes to an end 3 residues before the CDR3 does, leaving the germline J gene to fill in the end. This rearrangement joins TRBV2 to TRBJ1-1, with D maybe TRBD1 (6 bases). The V end lost 7 bases, the J end lost 4 bases, and 19 bases lay between the germline ends. This CDR3 spans 15 amino acids. The germline CDR1 and CDR2 sequences are SNHLY and FYNNEI. The CDR3 spells CASIPITGFGTEAFF. Partial CDR3 DNA: TGTGCCAGCATTCCAATCACAGGGTTTGGCACTGAA. The complete variable domain, with remaining parts taken from reference TRBV2 and TRBJ1-1, reads EPEVTQTPSHQVTQMGQEVILRCVPISNHLYFYWYRQILGQKVEFLVSFYNNEISEKSEIFDDQFSVERPDGSNFTLKIRSTKLEDSAMYFCASIPITGFGTEAFFGQGTRLTVV.

Points on this clone: The CDR3 end lies 3 residues beyond the end of the read and is filled in from the germline J gene. The chain has TRBV7-3 and TRBJ2-7; D perhaps matches TRBD1 (6 bases). In germline, CDR1 is SGHTA, CDR2 FQGTGA. V was pared by 1 base and J by 3 bases, with 13 bases between. CDR3 size: 15 residues. The CDR3 bases that were read are TGTGCCAGCAGCTTAATGGAAGGGGGTCTCTACGAG. It yields the protein CASSLMEGGLYE. The entire CDR3 reads CASSLMEGGLYEQYF. The full variable domain, its missing parts supplied by reference TRBV7-3 and TRBJ2-7, is GAGVSQTPSNKVTEKGKYVELRCDPISGHTALYWYRQSLGQGPEFLIYFQGTGAADDSGLPNDRFFAVRPEGSVSTLKIQRTERGDSAVYLCASSLMEGGLYEQYFGPGTRLTVT.

Comments on this clone: The read comes to an end 3 residues before the CDR3 does, leaving the germline J gene to fill in the end. The chain employs TRBV7-9 and TRBJ2-7, with D perhaps matching TRBD2 (6 bases). Germline CDR1 reads SEHNR; CDR2 reads FQNEAQ (reference sequence). The CDR3 is 13 residues long. The V end was cut by 8 bases, the J end by 5 bases, with 16 bases between. The CDR3 sequence is CASGKSGSDEQYF. CDR3 bases read: TGTGCCAGCGGCAAAAGCGGGTCGGACGAG.

In the case of this clone: The read comes to an end 3 residues before the CDR3 does, leaving the germline J gene to fill in the end. The chain employs TRBV5-1 and TRBJ2-3, with 9 bases matching TRBD1. CDR3 size: 15 residues. Germline V gives CDR1 SGHRS, CDR2 YFSETQ. After removal of 5 bases from V and 0 bases from J, the junction contained 4 bases not matched to a gene. The CDR3 protein is CASRSGTGSTDTQYF. CDR3 bases read: TGCGCCAGCAGATCCGGGACAGGGAGCACAGATACG.

Turning to this clone: The read finishes 3 residues shy of the CDR3 end, and the germline J gene is used to complete it. The V call is TRBV20-1, the J call TRBJ1-1, with TRBD1 as a possible D gene (5 bases). The ends were cut back, 3 bases at V and 5 bases at J, with 10 bases in the middle. Germline V gene sequence: CDR1 DFQATT, CDR2 SNEGSKA (reference sequence). This CDR3 region has 12 residues. CDR3 DNA (partial): TGCAGTGCTAGTTTCAGGGAGACTGAA. Its protein product is CSASFRETE. The complete CDR3 protein is CSASFRETEAFF.

Comment on this clone: The missing CDR3 end, 3 residues past where the read stops, is filled in from the germline J gene. The genes are TRBV20-1 and TRBJ1-6; 7 positions match TRBD1. The CDR3 has 13 residues. Germline V gene data show CDR1 as DFQATT and CDR2 as SNEGSKA (reference sequence). J lost 7 bases, V lost 5 bases, and 5 bases had no gene match. The sequenced CDR3 bases are TGCAGTGCTCCACGGGACAGAAATTCACCC. Its protein product is CSAPRDRNSP. The CDR3 in its entirety is CSAPRDRNSPLHF.

Partial CDR3 DNA: TGTGCCAGCAGCTTAACGGTAGCGCCAGCCAGCAGGGAG. It codes for CASSLTVAPASRE. The complete CDR3 protein is CASSLTVAPASRELFF. The chain carries TRBV7-3 and TRBJ2-2; D possibly corresponds to TRBD2 (5 bases). The missing CDR3 end, 3 residues past where the read stops, is filled in from the germline J gene. Deletions cut 0 bases from V and 9 bases from J, with 17 bases between. Germline V gene lookup returns CDR1 SGHTA and CDR2 FQGTGA. CDR3 length: 16 residues.

For this clone: The read falls 3 residues short of the CDR3 end, and the missing part is taken from the germline J gene. This rearrangement joins TRBV20-1 to TRBJ2-1; 7 bases are shared with TRBD2. The CDR3 covers 14 residues. The V gene's germline CDR1 is DFQATT and CDR2 SNEGSKA (reference sequence). The V segment lost 6 bases and the J segment 2 bases; nucleotides outside the gene matches: 7. The CDR3 here is CSAQGGLAYNEQFF. The sequenced part of the CDR3 DNA is TGCAGTGCCCAGGGAGGACTAGCCTACAATGAG.